This TCR beta chain emerged from a study of neurological immune-mediated disorders. Study outcomes and limitations: Among 34 multiple sclerosis patients, phylogenetic grouping put the repertoires of 18 into a single related-CDR3 cluster, a possible signature. Whereas HTLV-1-associated myelopathy showed the most TCR clonal expansion, multiple sclerosis showed the least, with levels below those of healthy controls.

The table lists this clonotype with many counts. What it recognizes is unknown. V was clipped by 1 base and J by 3 bases, with 13 bases between them. The CDR3 totals 15 residues. Germline V gene lookup returns CDR1 SEHNR and CDR2 FQNEAQ (reference sequence). From the 5' RACE reads, TCRdb called clonotypes with MiXCR, one entry per CDR3 protein. This repertoire shows under 75,000 distinct CDR3 sequences, 3% to 4% found once; its top ten account for 6% to 9%. The sequenced sample consisted of PBMCs. The clonotype comes from a woman aged 55-69 years with multiple sclerosis. The rearrangement links TRBV7-9 to TRBJ2-7; a possible D gene is TRBD2 (5 bases). In nucleotides, the CDR3 is TGTGCCAGCAGCTTAGACTGGACTGGAAACTACGAGCAGTACTTC. Amino acids: CASSLDWTGNYEQYF.